A single sample gave rise to the 2 T cell receptor beta chains below, sequenced in a study of regulatory T cells in long-lasting Graves disease. Described time point: newly diagnosed GD, antithyroid drugs for less than 3 months. PBMC RNA served as the TCR library source. CDR3 regions were amplified by Arm-PCR using iRepertoire HTBI primers to build TCR beta libraries. TCRdb re-analysed the multiplex PCR reads in MiXCR, keeping a single row per CDR3 protein. The data hold 350,000 to 500,000 distinct CDR3 sequences, with approximately 16% observed a single time. These same records also appear under a second study, on T cells in Graves' hyperthyroidism and ophthalmopathy.

Source: peripheral blood mononuclear cells (PBMCs), taken at new diagnosis, from a patient treated with antithyroid drugs. Every receptor here comes from a woman under 30 with Graves disease.

This clonotype was recorded many times. The gene calls are TRBV6-1 and TRBJ1-4, with D unresolved. Germline CDR1 is MNHNS and CDR2 is SASEGT. The CDR3 is 12 residues long. V dropped 4 bases and J dropped 5 bases, with 5 bases sitting between them. This CDR3 reads CASSARNEKLFF. The CDR3 DNA follows: TGTGCCAGCAGTGCCCGGAATGAAAAACTGTTTTTT.

This clonotype was found many times. The gene calls are TRBV28 and TRBJ1-1, with D maybe TRBD1 (5 bases). The ends were cut back, 7 bases at V and 6 bases at J, with 18 bases in the middle. Germline values: CDR1 MDHEN, CDR2 SYDVKM. CDR3 size: 14 residues. CDR3 sequence reads: CASTPTESKPEAFF. The CDR3 DNA sequence: TGTGCCAGCACCCCGACAGAAAGTAAACCTGAAGCTTTCTTT.